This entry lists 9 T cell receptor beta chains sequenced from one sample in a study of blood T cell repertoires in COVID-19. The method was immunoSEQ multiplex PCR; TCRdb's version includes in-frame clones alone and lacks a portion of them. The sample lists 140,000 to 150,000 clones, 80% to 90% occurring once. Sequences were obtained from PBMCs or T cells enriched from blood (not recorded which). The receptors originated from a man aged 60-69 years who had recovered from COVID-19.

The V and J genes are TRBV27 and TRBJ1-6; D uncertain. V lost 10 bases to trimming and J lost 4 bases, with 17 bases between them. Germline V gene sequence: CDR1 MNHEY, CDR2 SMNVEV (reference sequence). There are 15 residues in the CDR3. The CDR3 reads CATQASTLYNSPLHF. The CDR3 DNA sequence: TGTGCCACCCAGGCCTCAACCCTTTATAATTCACCCCTCCACTTT.

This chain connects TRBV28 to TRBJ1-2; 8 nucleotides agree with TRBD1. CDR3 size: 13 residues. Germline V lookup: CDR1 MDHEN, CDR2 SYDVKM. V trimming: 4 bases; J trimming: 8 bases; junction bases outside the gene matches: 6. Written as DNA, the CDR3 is TGTGCCAGCAGTTGGGACAGGTCCGGAGGCTACACCTTC. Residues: CASSWDRSGGYTF.

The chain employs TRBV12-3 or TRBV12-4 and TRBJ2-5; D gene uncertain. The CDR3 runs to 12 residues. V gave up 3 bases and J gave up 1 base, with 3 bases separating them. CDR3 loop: CASSFSQETQYF. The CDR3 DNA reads TGTGCCAGCAGTTTTAGCCAAGAGACCCAGTACTTC.

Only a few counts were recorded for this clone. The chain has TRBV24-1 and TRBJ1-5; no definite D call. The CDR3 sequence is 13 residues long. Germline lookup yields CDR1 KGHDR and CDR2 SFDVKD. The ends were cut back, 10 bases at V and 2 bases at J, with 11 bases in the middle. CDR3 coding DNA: TGTGCCACTCAGGTGGGAGGCAATCAGCCCCAGCATTTT. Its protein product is CATQVGGNQPQHF.

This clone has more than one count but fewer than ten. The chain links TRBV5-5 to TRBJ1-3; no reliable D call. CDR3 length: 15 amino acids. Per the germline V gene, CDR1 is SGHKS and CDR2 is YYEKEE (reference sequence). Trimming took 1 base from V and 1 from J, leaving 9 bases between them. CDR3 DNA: TGTGCCAGCAGCTTGCGGGGTCAGTCTGGAAACACCATATATTTT. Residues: CASSLRGQSGNTIYF.

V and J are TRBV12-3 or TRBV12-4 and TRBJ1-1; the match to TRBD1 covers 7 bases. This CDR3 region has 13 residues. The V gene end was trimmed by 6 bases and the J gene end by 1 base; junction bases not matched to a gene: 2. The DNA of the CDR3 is TGTGCCAGCAGGGGGACAGCGAACACTGAAGCTTTCTTT. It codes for CASRGTANTEAFF.

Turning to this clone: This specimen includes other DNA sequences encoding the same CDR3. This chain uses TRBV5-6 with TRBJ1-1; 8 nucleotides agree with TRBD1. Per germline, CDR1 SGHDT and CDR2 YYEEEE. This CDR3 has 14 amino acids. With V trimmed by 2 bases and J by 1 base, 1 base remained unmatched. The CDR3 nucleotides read TGTGCCAGCAGCTTCGGACAGGGGAACACTGAAGCTTTCTTT. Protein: CASSFGQGNTEAFF. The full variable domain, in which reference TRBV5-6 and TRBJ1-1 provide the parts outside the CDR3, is DAGVTQSPTHLIKTRGQQVTLRCSPKSGHDTVSWYQQALGQGPQFIFQYYEEEERQRGNFPDRFSGHQFPNYSSELNVNALLLGDSALYLCASSFGQGNTEAFFGQGTRLTVV.

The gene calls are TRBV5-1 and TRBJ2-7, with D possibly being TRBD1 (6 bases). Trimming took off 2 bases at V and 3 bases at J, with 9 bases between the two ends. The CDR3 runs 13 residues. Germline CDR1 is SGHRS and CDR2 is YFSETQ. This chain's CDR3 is CASSFTGYYEQYF. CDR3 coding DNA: TGCGCCAGCAGCTTTACAGGGTACTACGAGCAGTACTTC.

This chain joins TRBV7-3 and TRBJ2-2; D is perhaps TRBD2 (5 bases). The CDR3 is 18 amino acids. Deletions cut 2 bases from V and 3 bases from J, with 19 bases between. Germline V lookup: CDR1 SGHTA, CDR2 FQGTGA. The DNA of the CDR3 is TGTGCCAGCAGCTTAGAGGGCAGAGTGGGTCTCGACACCGGGGAGCTGTTTTTT. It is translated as CASSLEGRVGLDTGELFF.